A selection of T cell receptor beta chains follows, all from one sample in a study of blood T cells in healthy people across ages. TCRdb reprocessed the 5' RACE reads with MiXCR, giving one entry per CDR3 protein. The sample lists roughly 1,700,000 distinct CDR3 sequences, about 30% occurring once. Sequenced sample: blood. These receptors originate from a woman between 25 and 40 years old in good health. Both conserved end residues are part of each CDR3. Each record gives: J gene, clone size, V gene, CDR3 protein. Clone size is stated in some rows and not others, as once, few, many or a class when expanded.

TRBJ2-7 many TRBV4-1 CASSQVPSEQYF
TRBJ2-7 many TRBV29-1 CSVVVAGSYEQYF
TRBJ1-2 few TRBV7-3 CASSYGGGSGYTF
TRBJ2-5 few TRBV2 CASREGWLAVQETQYF
TRBJ1-4 many TRBV6-6 CASSYSGEPNEKLFF
TRBJ2-7 many TRBV10-3 CAISSGTGSYEQYF
TRBJ2-2 . TRBV7-9 CASSLVQSSTGELFF
TRBJ1-1 few TRBV20-1 CSARDSRYTGTGNTEAFF
TRBJ2-1 many TRBV29-1 CSATSGVYNEQFF
TRBJ2-4 . TRBV6-1 CASSEALAGTKNIQYF
TRBJ1-1 few TRBV12-3/TRBV12-4 CASRDTGTTEAFF
TRBJ2-3 few TRBV3-1 CASSQGWDTDTQYF
TRBJ2-1 . TRBV5-1 CASSPQGGTEQFF
TRBJ2-7 few TRBV6-2/TRBV6-3 CASSYTRGELGNEQYF
TRBJ2-7 . TRBV7-2 CASSFLYSLYEQYF
TRBJ2-1 few TRBV12-3/TRBV12-4 CASSPPGRREQFF
TRBJ1-1 few TRBV7-2 CASSFSTGVNTEAFF
TRBJ1-3 . TRBV12-5 CASGSWTGGGNTIYF
TRBJ1-5 . TRBV11-2 CASSHRAGGAWRGIGHQPQHF
TRBJ2-3 . TRBV7-9 CASSIPAALGADTQYF
TRBJ2-1 few TRBV7-9 CASSLSASGGEQFF
TRBJ2-7 few TRBV7-2 CASSHRGGSVYEQYF
TRBJ2-1 . TRBV9 CASSVVGGGGSSYNEQFF
TRBJ2-5 . TRBV6-2/TRBV6-3 CASRRGGAETQYF
TRBJ1-2 . TRBV4-3 CASSQTGGDPLPYYGYTF
TRBJ1-2 few TRBV12-3/TRBV12-4 CASTTTGPYGYTF
TRBJ2-3 . TRBV20-1 CSARLIRGGTTDTQYF
TRBJ1-1 . TRBV20-1 CSARDDDRGSMAFF
TRBJ2-5 . TRBV20-1 CSAPAGWPRRTQYF
TRBJ1-5 many TRBV20-1 CSASSPQVVSNQPQHF
TRBJ1-2 . TRBV6-5 CASSYSGREAGYTF
TRBJ1-1 . TRBV6-5 CASTRTANTEAFF
TRBJ2-7 few TRBV7-2 CASSFPSSGASSYEQYF
TRBJ2-1 many TRBV5-1 CASSPRAVQHNEQFF
TRBJ2-3 few TRBV5-1 CASSGSGGLTDTQYF
TRBJ1-1 many TRBV5-1 CASSSGAVNTEAFF
TRBJ2-5 few TRBV7-2 CARSVGNGAETQYF
TRBJ2-5 many TRBV24-1 CATKYGWWQETQYF
TRBJ2-5 many TRBV5-1 CASSPGTGLETQYF
TRBJ1-5 many TRBV4-3 CASSQKGGQPQHF
TRBJ2-1 few TRBV20-1 CSAFISGSDNEQFF
TRBJ1-2 few TRBV10-3 CAITHRAAYGYTF
TRBJ2-3 . TRBV18 CASSPLQSSSETDTQYF
TRBJ2-5 many TRBV7-6 CASSLIYGAGETQYF
TRBJ2-3 . TRBV4-2 CASSQETGDTDTQYF
TRBJ2-7 many TRBV20-1 CSARTGNYEQYF
TRBJ1-5 . TRBV2 CASSAGRDNQPQHF
. few TRBV5-1 CASSPATSGALETQYF
TRBJ2-1 . TRBV9 CASSAIYGGREDNEQFF
TRBJ2-4 few TRBV20-1 CSARDRETGGRGIQYF
TRBJ2-5 many TRBV6-6 CATWAGGQETQYF
. . TRBV3-1 CASSQVQTQYF
TRBJ2-3 . TRBV20-1 CSRAGQSITDTQYF
TRBJ1-2 . TRBV12-3/TRBV12-4 CASRQEYREGGYTF
TRBJ1-6 many TRBV6-5 CASSLDMSGNSPLHF